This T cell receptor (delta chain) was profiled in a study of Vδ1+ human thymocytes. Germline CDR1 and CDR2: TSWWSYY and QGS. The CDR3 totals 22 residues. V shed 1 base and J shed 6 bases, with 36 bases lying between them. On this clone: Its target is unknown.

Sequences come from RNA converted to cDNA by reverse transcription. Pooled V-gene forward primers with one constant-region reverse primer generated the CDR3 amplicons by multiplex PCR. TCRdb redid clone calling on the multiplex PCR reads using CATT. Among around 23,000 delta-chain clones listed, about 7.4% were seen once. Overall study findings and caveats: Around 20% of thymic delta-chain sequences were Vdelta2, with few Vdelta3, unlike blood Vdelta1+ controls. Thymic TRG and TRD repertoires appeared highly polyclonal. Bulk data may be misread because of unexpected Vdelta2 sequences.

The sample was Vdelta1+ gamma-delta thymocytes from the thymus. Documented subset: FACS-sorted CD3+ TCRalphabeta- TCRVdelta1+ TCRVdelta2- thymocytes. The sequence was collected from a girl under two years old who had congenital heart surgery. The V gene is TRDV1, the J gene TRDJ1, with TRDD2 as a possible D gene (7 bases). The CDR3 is CALGERAFLRCWGTPNLNKLIF. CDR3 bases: TGTGCTCTTGGGGAACGGGCATTCCTACGTTGCTGGGGAACACCTAATCTCAATAAACTCATCTTT.